The 8 T cell receptor beta chains reported below all come from one sample, sequenced in a study of T cell repertoires in cytomegalovirus infection. TCRdb ran MiXCR on the reads and lists one entry per CDR3 protein. This table holds some 110,000 distinct CDR3 sequences, roughly 9.1% found once. Their target antigens are unknown. Sequencing was performed on PBMCs, sequenced either directly or after in vitro stimulation (not recorded which). These receptors all come from a human donor in good health (CMV status not recorded). Some clones in this sample may be carry-over from other donors' samples.

This clonotype showed up many times. This rearrangement joins TRBV25-1 to TRBJ1-5, with TRBD1 identical over 9 bases. The CDR3 runs to 17 residues. Trimming took 6 bases from V and 1 from J; bases not matched to a gene: 10. Germline V gives CDR1 MGHDK, CDR2 SYGVNS. As DNA, the CDR3 is TGTGCCAGCAGAAGATTCCGGGACAGGGTGAGCAATCAGCCCCAGCATTTT. This gives the protein CASRRFRDRVSNQPQHF.

The chain has TRBV7-9 and TRBJ2-7; 12 bases align to TRBD2. CDR1 is SEHNR, CDR2 FQNEAQ, per germline (reference sequence). This CDR3 comprises 15 residues. Germline trimming cut 4 bases from V and 5 bases from J; bases unmatched to any gene: 6. The chain's CDR3 is CASSSGLAGWNEQYF. The DNA for the CDR3 is TGTGCCAGCAGCTCAGGACTAGCGGGGTGGAACGAGCAGTACTTC. Full variable domain (remainder filled in from reference TRBV7-9 and TRBJ2-7): DTGVSQNPRHKITKRGQNVTFRCDPISEHNRLYWYRQTLGQGPEFLTYFQNEAQLEKSRLLSDRFSAERPKGSFSTLEIQRTEQGDSAMYLCASSSGLAGWNEQYFGPGTRLTVT.

This clonotype occurred many times. The V call is TRBV5-1, the J call TRBJ2-1; D unresolved. Trimming took 0 bases from V and 1 from J, leaving 8 bases between them. The germline CDR1 and CDR2 sequences are SGHRS and YFSETQ. The CDR3 loop spans 15 amino acids. CDR3 region: CASSLGVASYNEQFF. For the CDR3, the DNA is TGCGCCAGCAGCTTGGGGGTAGCTTCCTACAATGAGCAGTTCTTC.

The chain is built from TRBV20-1 and TRBJ2-7; TRBD2 is a possible D gene (5 bases). Germline CDR1 and CDR2: DFQATT and SNEGSKA (reference sequence). Trimming stripped 3 bases from V and 2 bases from J, with 17 bases between. The CDR3 is 15 amino acids. The CDR3 here is CSASLLGKRAYEQYF. CDR3 bases: TGCAGTGCTAGCCTACTAGGGAAAAGGGCCTACGAGCAGTACTTC.

This clonotype was seen ten or more times. The chain is built from TRBV29-1 and TRBJ2-6; 11 bases map to TRBD1. The V and J ends lost 6 bases and 10 bases, in that order; junction bases with no gene match: 8. Germline V CDR1 and CDR2: SQVTM, ANQGSEA. The CDR3 spans 14 residues. The CDR3 DNA sequence: TGCAGCGTGGGACAGGGGGGATTCACGAACGTCCTGACTTTC. As protein: CSVGQGGFTNVLTF. The variable domain in full, completed from reference TRBV29-1 and TRBJ2-6, reads SAVISQKPSRDICQRGTSLTIQCQVDSQVTMMFWYRQQPGQSLTLIATANQGSEATYESGFVIDKFPISRPNLTFSTLTVSNMSPEDSSIYLCSVGQGGFTNVLTFGAGSRLTVL.

This clonotype came up once. The genes are TRBV6-2 or TRBV6-3 and TRBJ2-7, with 7 bases fitting TRBD1. Germline lookup yields CDR1 MNHEY and CDR2 SVGEGT. This CDR3 comprises 12 residues. Trimming took 5 bases from V and 5 from J; bases not matched to a gene: 3. The chain's CDR3 is CASSTGANEQYV. The CDR3 DNA reads TGTGCCAGCAGTACAGGGGCGAACGAGCAGTACGTC.

This clonotype was observed at least ten times. The rearrangement uses TRBV7-8 and TRBJ1-5, with a tentative D call TRBD1 (5 bases). Germline values: CDR1 SGHVS, CDR2 FQNEAQ. CDR3 length: 16 amino acids. The germline V and J ends were trimmed by 5 bases and 0 bases, with 14 bases remaining between them. The CDR3 bases are TGTGCCAGCAGCCCCCGGGGCCGCAATAGCAATCAGCCCCAGCATTTT. Its protein product is CASSPRGRNSNQPQHF.

This chain links TRBV2 with TRBJ2-7, with D uncertain. Germline loops: CDR1 SNHLY, CDR2 FYNNEI. The CDR3 covers 11 residues. V lost 2 bases and J lost 4, with 3 bases in between. DNA of the CDR3: TGTGCCAGCAGTGAACGGTACGAGCAGTACGTC. Translation gives CASSERYEQYV.